Below, 28 T cell receptor beta chains from the same sample are listed, as sequenced in a study of blood T cell repertoires in COVID-19. Sequencing used immunoSEQ multiplex PCR; TCRdb keeps in-frame clones, though not all of them. Seen here are 150,000 to 200,000 clones, under 90% observed once, and the top ten hold approximately 7%. Sequencing was carried out using peripheral blood. Receptor source: a middle-aged man with acute or convalescent COVID-19.

The rearrangement joins TRBV7-8 to TRBJ1-1; D uncertain. V shed 0 bases and J shed 0 bases, with 8 bases lying between them. This CDR3 comprises 15 residues. The V gene's germline CDR1 is SGHVS and CDR2 FQNEAQ. The CDR3 sequence: CASSLAGALNTEAFF. The CDR3 coding sequence is TGTGCCAGCAGCTTAGCGGGAGCTTTGAACACTGAAGCTTTCTTT.

This clone was recorded only once. This chain connects TRBV7-8 to TRBJ2-1, with 13 bases aligning to TRBD2. CDR1 and CDR2 (germline): SGHVS, FQNEAQ. The CDR3 runs to 15 residues. The CDR3 DNA reads TGTGCTACCTCTACACTAGCGGGGGGGCGGAATGAGCAGTTCTTC. Translating it yields CATSTLAGGRNEQFF. The full variable domain, with the rest looked up from reference TRBV7-8 and TRBJ2-1, is GAGVSQSPRYKVAKRGQDVALRCDPISGHVSLFWYQQALGQGPEFLTYFQNEAQLDKSGLPSDRFFAERPEGSVSTLKIQRTQQEDSAVYLCATSTLAGGRNEQFFGPGTRLTVL.

V and J are TRBV10-2 and TRBJ1-2; D uncertain. V lost 8 bases and J 2 bases, leaving 21 bases between the germline ends. Germline assignment: CDR1 WSHSY and CDR2 SAAADI. The CDR3 is 16 residues long. CDR3 in amino acids: CASLLRTPGSNYGYTF. The CDR3 bases are TGCGCCAGCTTGTTGAGGACCCCGGGATCGAACTATGGCTACACCTTC.

V gene TRBV7-3 combines with J gene TRBJ1-1, with D possibly matching TRBD1 (6 bases). This CDR3 spans 13 amino acids. Per germline, CDR1 SGHTA and CDR2 FQGTGA. V was pared by 5 bases and J by 4 bases, with 11 bases between. CDR3 sequence reads: CASSTGPTTEAFF. The DNA of the CDR3 is TGTGCCAGCAGCACAGGGCCAACCACTGAAGCTTTCTTT.

This chain joins TRBV7-8 and TRBJ1-5, with TRBD1 as a possible D gene (6 bases). Germline-derived CDR1 and CDR2 are SGHVS and FQNEAQ. The CDR3 has 17 amino acids. V lost 5 bases and J lost 2, with 19 bases in between. The CDR3, as DNA: TGTGCCAGCAGCCAGATGATGGGGGCGGGAGGCAATCAGCCCCAGCATTTT. Its protein product is CASSQMMGAGGNQPQHF.

This clone was seen a single time. The DNA for the CDR3 is TGTGCCATCAGTGTGTCAGGGGATGATGGCTACACCTTC. Amino acid sequence: CAISVSGDDGYTF. J is TRBJ1-2 and V is TRBV10-3; TRBD1 is a possible D gene (6 bases). The CDR3 loop spans 13 amino acids. Trimming took 4 bases from V and 6 from J, leaving 12 bases between them. Looked up from germline, CDR1 is ENHRY and CDR2 is SYGVKD.

This clone was seen once. In DNA form, the CDR3 reads TGTGCCAGCAGCCCCCGACAGTACGAGCAGTACTTC. It is translated as CASSPRQYEQYF. The chain combines TRBV7-8 with TRBJ2-7; weak D call: TRBD1 (5 bases). Per the germline V gene, CDR1 is SGHVS and CDR2 is FQNEAQ. There are 12 residues in the CDR3. Trimming left V 5 bases short and J 4 bases short, with 9 bases between.

V usage is TRBV18 and J usage is TRBJ1-4; no clear D gene. The CDR3 spans 15 residues. Germline V CDR1 and CDR2: KGHSH, LQKENI. V was shortened by 6 bases and J by 4 bases, with 15 bases between the two germline ends. The CDR3 region is CASSPDMTGNEKLFF. CDR3 sequence (DNA): TGTGCCAGCTCCCCAGACATGACCGGTAATGAAAAACTGTTTTTT.

In this sample, this clone turned up a few times. V is TRBV6-5 and J is TRBJ2-7, with D possibly TRBD2 on 6 matching bases. V was shortened by 7 bases and J by 0 bases, with 13 bases between the two germline ends. From germline, CDR1 is MNHEY and CDR2 SVGAGI. The CDR3 loop spans 14 amino acids. The CDR3: CASMRDWSSYEQYF. The DNA for the CDR3 is TGTGCCAGCATGCGGGACTGGAGCTCCTACGAGCAGTACTTC.

The V gene is TRBV27, the J gene TRBJ1-2; the D gene is possibly TRBD1 (6 bases). The V gene's germline CDR1 is MNHEY and CDR2 SMNVEV (reference sequence). Deletions cut 5 bases from V and 4 bases from J, with 17 bases between. The CDR3 is 15 amino acids. As DNA, the CDR3 is TGTGCCAGCAGTCTACAGGGTAATGGCCCCTATGGCTACACCTTC. Amino acids: CASSLQGNGPYGYTF.

This sequence joins TRBV28 and TRBJ2-7; possibly TRBD1 for D (6 bases). With 6 bases removed from V and 6 bases from J, the gap between germline ends came to 18 bases. The CDR3 is made up of 14 amino acids. The germline CDR1 and CDR2 sequences are MDHEN and SYDVKM. CDR3 in amino acids: CASRDQGSWGEQYF. The CDR3 bases are TGTGCCAGCAGGGACCAGGGGTCTTGGGGCGAGCAGTACTTC.

V and J are TRBV11-2 and TRBJ1-1; a possible D gene is TRBD1 (6 bases). The CDR3 contains 14 residues. Deletions cut 9 bases from V and 0 bases from J, with 14 bases between. Germline CDR1 reads SGHAT; CDR2 reads FQNNGV. The chain's CDR3 is CASRWGGMNTEAFF. CDR3 in DNA: TGTGCCAGTCGTTGGGGGGGCATGAACACTGAAGCTTTCTTT.

DNA for the CDR3: TGCGCCAGCAGCAACGACGTGGGGCAGGAGACCCAGTACTTC. Translating gives CASSNDVGQETQYF. The chain employs TRBV5-1 and TRBJ2-5; D perhaps matches TRBD1 (5 bases). The V and J ends lost 4 bases and 5 bases respectively, with 15 bases between them. In germline, CDR1 is SGHRS, CDR2 YFSETQ. This CDR3 is 14 amino acids long.

The J gene is TRBJ2-7, the V gene TRBV4-3, with 7 bases identical to TRBD1. This CDR3 is built from 13 residues. Looked up from germline, CDR1 is LGHNA and CDR2 is YSLEER. V lost 4 bases and J lost 5; bases outside the gene matches: 5. The CDR3 nucleotides are TGCGCCAGCAGCCCAGGGGGTATCAACGAGCAGTACTTC. The encoded protein is CASSPGGINEQYF.

This chain links TRBV5-1 with TRBJ2-1, with D perhaps TRBD1 (7 bases). Between the trimmed V and J ends, which lost 0 bases and 2 bases, there was a span of 15 bases. CDR3 length: 17 amino acids. Germline CDR1 reads SGHRS; CDR2 reads YFSETQ. CDR3 amino acids: CASSLAKGGGAYNEQFF. CDR3 coding DNA: TGCGCCAGCAGCTTGGCCAAAGGGGGCGGGGCCTACAATGAGCAGTTCTTC.

V usage is TRBV27 and J usage is TRBJ2-3; D perhaps matches TRBD1 (6 bases). The germline gives CDR1 MNHEY, CDR2 SMNVEV (reference sequence). The CDR3 loop spans 15 amino acids. Trimming left V 2 bases short and J 2 bases short, with 11 bases between. The CDR3 sequence is CASSLRAGDTDTQYF. The CDR3 region has the DNA TGTGCCAGCAGTTTAAGGGCAGGGGACACAGATACGCAGTATTTT.

The chain couples TRBV5-4 to TRBJ2-5; 13 bases line up with TRBD2. The ends lost 4 bases at V and 5 bases at J; junction bases unmatched: 8. CDR1 SGHNT and CDR2 YYREEE come from the germline V gene (reference sequence). This CDR3 has 16 amino acids. The CDR3 sequence: CASSRTSGGAWETQYF. CDR3 DNA: TGTGCCAGCAGCCGTACTAGCGGGGGGGCTTGGGAGACCCAGTACTTC.

The chain combines TRBV28 with TRBJ1-2, with 10 positions matching TRBD1. The ends lost 8 bases at V and 4 bases at J; junction bases unmatched: 4. Germline-derived CDR1 and CDR2 are MDHEN and SYDVKM. This CDR3 contains 13 residues. The CDR3 loop reads CASGGQGTYGYTF. The CDR3 DNA sequence: TGTGCCAGCGGGGGACAGGGGACCTATGGCTACACCTTC.

This clone appeared a few times. V usage is TRBV7-2 and J usage is TRBJ1-2; 9 bases are a match to TRBD1. The CDR3 totals 16 residues. Germline V gene data show CDR1 as SGHTA and CDR2 as FQGNSA. V was pared by 1 base and J by 4 bases, with 7 bases of the junction left unmatched. The CDR3 sequence is CASSLVGTGSRYGYTF. The CDR3 nucleotides read TGTGCCAGCAGCTTAGTTGGGACAGGGTCGCGCTATGGCTACACCTTC.

The J gene is TRBJ1-1, the V gene TRBV7-2; TRBD1 is a possible D gene (6 bases). V was cut by 5 bases and J by 11 bases, with 27 bases left in between. Germline V gives CDR1 SGHTA, CDR2 FQGNSA. CDR3 length: 16 amino acids. In nucleotides, the CDR3 is TGTGCCAGCAGCCTTGAACCTCGGGGGGCTCGTTCAAAGGCTTTCTTT. Its translation is CASSLEPRGARSKAFF.

This clone was seen once. The chain links TRBV7-2 to TRBJ2-1; TRBD2 matches at 14 bases. V shed 4 bases and J 10 bases; nucleotides not matched to a gene: 9. Looked up from germline, CDR1 is SGHTA and CDR2 is FQGNSA. The CDR3 has 16 amino acids. The CDR3 DNA sequence: TGTGCCAGCAGCTCACCGGGACTAGCGGGGGTGGGCGAGCAGTTCTTC. Translating it yields CASSSPGLAGVGEQFF.

This clone was seen only a few times. This chain links TRBV11-2 with TRBJ1-4, with D perhaps TRBD1 (5 bases). CDR1 and CDR2 from the germline V gene are SGHAT and FQNNGV. Trimming cost V 8 bases and J 5 bases, with 12 bases left between them. The CDR3 length is 13 residues. The CDR3 protein is CASGRNRNEKLFF. CDR3 DNA: TGTGCCAGCGGCCGAAACAGGAATGAAAAACTGTTTTTT.

The chain has TRBV19 and TRBJ2-3, with TRBD1 identical over 9 bases. The CDR3 contains 13 residues. Germline trimming cut 9 bases from V and 2 bases from J; bases unmatched to any gene: 3. Germline CDR1 is LNHDA and CDR2 is SQIVND (reference sequence). The CDR3 DNA is TGTGCCAGCGGACAGGGGATCACAGATACGCAGTATTTT. This sequence encodes CASGQGITDTQYF.

This clone was seen more than once but under ten times. The chain joins TRBV9 to TRBJ2-2; 8 bases align to TRBD1. The CDR3 runs to 16 residues. V lost 0 bases, J lost 6 bases, and 7 bases stayed unmatched. Germline loops: CDR1 SGDLS, CDR2 YYNGEE. CDR3 protein: CASSVAPGGGPGELFF. Written as DNA, the CDR3 is TGTGCCAGCAGCGTAGCTCCAGGGGGCGGGCCCGGGGAGCTGTTTTTT.

V and J are TRBV5-6 and TRBJ1-3; D is perhaps TRBD1 (5 bases). The CDR3 covers 16 residues. Germline loops: CDR1 SGHDT, CDR2 YYEEEE. V gave up 1 base and J gave up 2 bases, with 13 bases separating them. CDR3 protein: CASSLLLPGPGNTIYF. As DNA, the CDR3 is TGTGCCAGCAGCTTGCTTCTACCAGGGCCTGGAAACACCATATATTTT.

This chain uses TRBV2 with TRBJ1-5, with 10 bases aligning to TRBD1. CDR1 SNHLY and CDR2 FYNNEI come from the germline V gene. This CDR3 is 14 amino acids long. Trimming took 5 bases from V and 6 from J; bases not matched to a gene: 4. Here the CDR3 DNA reads TGTGCCAGCAGTACCGGGACAGGGGTTCAGCCCCAGCATTTT. Its protein is CASSTGTGVQPQHF. Combining the CDR3 with reference TRBV2 and TRBJ1-5 gives the whole variable domain EPEVTQTPSHQVTQMGQEVILRCVPISNHLYFYWYRQILGQKVEFLVSFYNNEISEKSEIFDDQFSVERPDGSNFTLKIRSTKLEDSAMYFCASSTGTGVQPQHFGDGTRLSIL.

The rearrangement uses TRBV5-1 and TRBJ2-3; 7 bases fit TRBD1. V lost 6 bases and J lost 4; bases outside the gene matches: 11. Germline V gene sequence: CDR1 SGHRS, CDR2 YFSETQ. The CDR3 extends over 15 amino acids. The CDR3 here is CASTLGQAWADTQYF. The CDR3, as DNA: TGCGCCAGCACCCTAGGACAGGCCTGGGCAGATACGCAGTATTTT. The full variable domain, its missing parts supplied by reference TRBV5-1 and TRBJ2-3, is KAGVTQTPRYLIKTRGQQVTLSCSPISGHRSVSWYQQTPGQGLQFLFEYFSETQRNKGNFPGRFSGRQFSNSRSEMNVSTLELGDSALYLCASTLGQAWADTQYFGPGTRLTVL.

In regard to this clone: Other DNA sequences from this sample encode an identical CDR3 as well. This rearrangement joins TRBV5-5 to TRBJ1-2; 9 bases map to TRBD1. Germline V gives CDR1 SGHKS, CDR2 YYEKEE (reference sequence). The CDR3 has 14 amino acids. V lost 4 bases, J lost 2 bases, and 3 bases stayed unmatched. Written as DNA, the CDR3 is TGTGCCAGCAGCCTAGGACAGGGGAACTATGGCTACACCTTC. It specifies CASSLGQGNYGYTF.